One and the same sample provided the 15 T cell receptor beta chains below, sequenced in a study of blood T cells in healthy people across ages. The use of a sample-barcoded 5' primer and a J-beta primer mix characterized a second PCR of about 7 to 12 cycles. MiXCR, run by TCRdb on the 5' RACE reads, gives a single entry per CDR3 protein. This sample carries 600,000 or so distinct CDR3 sequences, under 25% of them seen once, and the ten largest clones take 3.5% to 4%. The specimen was blood. The receptors were sampled from a man in his 70s in good health.

In this sample, this clonotype turned up a few times. The J gene is TRBJ2-5, the V gene TRBV20-1, with 7 bases matching TRBD2. The closer fit of TRBJ2-1 to the DNA end suggests the J call may be wrong. CDR1 and CDR2 from the germline V gene are DFQATT and SNEGSKA (reference sequence). This CDR3 is built from 14 residues. The CDR3 reads CSAGSQAGHNEQFF. DNA of the CDR3: TGCAGTGCTGGATCACAAGCGGGACACAATGAGCAGTTCTTC.

The CDR3 DNA reads as TGTGCCATCAGTGAGTCGAGAACAGGAGCTAACTATGGCTACACCTTC. The encoded protein is CAISESRTGANYGYTF. This chain uses TRBV10-3 with TRBJ1-2; a weak D match, TRBD1 (5 bases). V lost 0 bases to trimming and J lost 0 bases, with 11 bases between them. CDR1 is ENHRY, CDR2 SYGVKD, per germline. The CDR3 loop spans 16 amino acids.

The chain employs TRBV12-3 or TRBV12-4 and TRBJ2-5; 11 bases fit TRBD2. The ends lost 2 bases at V and 3 bases at J; junction bases unmatched: 2. There are 15 residues in the CDR3. The CDR3 sequence is CASSLQLAGEETQYF. The DNA of the CDR3 is TGTGCCAGCAGTTTACAACTAGCGGGAGAAGAGACCCAGTACTTC.

This clonotype was seen a few times. CDR3 sequence reads: CASSYETSDQETQYF. DNA of the CDR3: TGTGCCAGCAGTTATGAGACTAGCGACCAAGAGACCCAGTACTTC. This chain links TRBV6-6 with TRBJ2-5; 8 bases agree with TRBD2. The CDR3 totals 15 residues. Trimming took 3 bases from V and 0 from J; bases not matched to a gene: 3. Germline CDR1 and CDR2: MNHNY and SVGAGI (reference sequence).

This clonotype was seen only a few times. The chain employs TRBV4-1 and TRBJ2-2; D gene ambiguous. Between the trimmed V and J ends, which lost 0 bases and 7 bases, there was a span of 12 bases. Per germline, CDR1 MGHRA and CDR2 YSYEKL. The CDR3 contains 15 residues. The CDR3 DNA sequence: TGCGCCAGCAGCCAAGATGGTCAGGCGGACGGGGAGCTGTTTTTT. Protein sequence: CASSQDGQADGELFF.

In this sample, this clonotype turned up many times. The CDR3 DNA reads TGTGCCAGCAGTTTGGGTGGGAGGGCAACCTACGAGCAGTACTTC. Encoded protein: CASSLGGRATYEQYF. The V gene is TRBV28, the J gene TRBJ2-7, with 7 bases matching TRBD2. V lost 3 bases and J lost 2; bases outside the gene matches: 7. The CDR3 spans 15 residues. In germline, CDR1 is MDHEN, CDR2 SYDVKM.

In this sample, this clonotype turned up a few times. The gene calls are TRBV12-3 or TRBV12-4 and TRBJ2-7, with TRBD1 identical over 7 bases. The trim removed 6 bases at V and 5 bases at J, leaving 7 bases unmatched. This CDR3 spans 13 amino acids. CDR3 sequence reads: CASRGTAIHEQYF. CDR3 in DNA: TGTGCCAGCAGGGGGACAGCCATCCACGAGCAGTACTTC.

The rearrangement joins TRBV15 to TRBJ2-5; D is uncertain. Germline V lookup: CDR1 LNHNV, CDR2 YYDKDF (reference sequence). Trimming cost V 0 bases and J 1 base, with 6 bases left between them. This CDR3 is 14 amino acids long. CDR3 sequence (DNA): TGTGCCACCAGCAGAGAAAGGCCCCAAGAGACCCAGTACTTC. Amino acids: CATSRERPQETQYF. Looking up the rest from reference TRBV15 and TRBJ2-5 gives the full variable domain: DAMVIQNPRYQVTQFGKPVTLSCSQTLNHNVMYWYQQKSSQAPKLLFHYYDKDFNNEADTPDNFQSRRPNTSFCFLDIRSPGLGDTAMYLCATSRERPQETQYFGPGTRLLVL.

This clonotype was observed a few times. V usage is TRBV20-1 and J usage is TRBJ2-3, with 12 bases fitting TRBD2. J was trimmed by 2 bases and V by 6 bases; bases with no gene match: 9. From germline, CDR1 is DFQATT and CDR2 SNEGSKA (reference sequence). The CDR3 sequence is 16 residues long. CDR3 loop: CSALTSGSRITDTQYF. Here the CDR3 DNA reads TGCAGTGCACTGACTAGCGGGAGTCGAATCACAGATACGCAGTATTTT.

The chain couples TRBV19 to TRBJ2-1, with D possibly TRBD2 on 5 matching bases. Germline V lookup: CDR1 LNHDA, CDR2 SQIVND (reference sequence). The ends were cut back, 3 bases at V and 5 bases at J, with 17 bases in the middle. CDR3 size: 16 residues. The chain's CDR3 is CASSMVPSSGNNEQFF. In DNA form, the CDR3 reads TGTGCCAGTAGTATGGTCCCCTCCTCGGGGAACAATGAGCAGTTCTTC.

This clonotype was counted a few times. Germline and junction disagree at one end, which may indicate a read error. The V gene is TRBV5-1, the J gene TRBJ2-1, with 7 bases aligning to TRBD1. The J call may be in error: the DNA end matches TRBJ2-5 better. The germline gives CDR1 SGHRS, CDR2 YFSETQ. The CDR3 extends over 13 amino acids. The DNA for the CDR3 is TGCGCCACCAGCCCCGACAGGGCAGAGACCCAGTACTTC. It specifies CATSPDRAETQYF.

The chain combines TRBV28 with TRBJ2-7; 7 nucleotides line up with TRBD2. With 3 bases clipped from V and 5 bases from J, the junction kept 7 bases outside the gene matches. This CDR3 spans 14 amino acids. Looked up from germline, CDR1 is MDHEN and CDR2 is SYDVKM. The CDR3 nucleotides are TGTGCCAGCAGTTTGAGACTAGCCTTCGACGAGCAGTACTTC. Translation gives CASSLRLAFDEQYF.

J is TRBJ1-4 and V is TRBV29-1; D might be TRBD1 (5 bases). This CDR3 is built from 13 residues. The germline V and J ends were trimmed by 5 bases and 0 bases, with 7 bases remaining between them. The germline gives CDR1 SQVTM, CDR2 ANQGSEA. CDR3 sequence (DNA): TGCAGCGTTCAGGGATCAACTAATGAAAAACTGTTTTTT. It translates to CSVQGSTNEKLFF.

This clonotype was detected only a few times. It is likely a read error, because the conserved phenylalanine at the end of the CDR3 is missing. The CDR3 here is CAWSRGANTGELFL. CDR3 DNA: TGTGCCTGGAGTAGGGGGGCGAACACCGGGGAGCTGTTTCTT. The chain has TRBV30 and TRBJ2-2; tentatively, D is TRBD1 or TRBD2 (6 bases each). Germline lookup yields CDR1 GTSNPN and CDR2 SVGIG (reference sequence). The CDR3 is 14 amino acids. Trimming took off 2 bases at V and 0 bases at J, with 7 bases between the two ends.

V gene TRBV27 combines with J gene TRBJ2-7, with D hard to call. The CDR3 totals 14 residues. Germline CDR1 MNHEY, CDR2 SMNVEV (reference sequence). Between the trimmed V and J ends, which lost 7 bases and 0 bases, there was a span of 13 bases. This CDR3 is CASKIALSSYEQYF. In nucleotides, the CDR3 is TGTGCCAGCAAAATAGCACTAAGCTCCTACGAGCAGTACTTC.